This TCR beta chain emerged from a study of T cell responses to AZD1222 COVID-19 vaccine. Libraries were prepared by immunoSEQ multiplex PCR; TCRdb keeps only in-frame clonotypes and omits some of them. Found here are 150,000 or so clones, 75% to 95% of them singletons; the top ten hold 2.5% to 3%. Trimming took 3 bases from V and 5 from J; bases not matched to a gene: 3. CDR1 is SGHRS and CDR2 is YFSETQ in the germline V gene. The length of the CDR3 is 14 residues. Sequencing was performed on peripheral blood, taken on day 0 of MenACWY control vaccination. This chain joins TRBV5-1 and TRBJ2-2, with 8 bases matching TRBD1. The sequence was collected from an adult in good health. The CDR3 DNA follows: TGCGCCAGCAGCTCTAGGACAGGGACCGGGGAGCTGTTTTTT. It is translated as CASSSRTGTGELFF.